The clone carrying this T cell receptor (beta chain) was seen repeatedly, ten times or more. From germline, CDR1 is LNHDA and CDR2 SQIVND (reference sequence). V was cut by 1 base and J by 2 bases, with 9 bases left in between. The CDR3 spans 15 residues. The record originates from a study of T cells in Graves' hyperthyroidism and ophthalmopathy. The TCR beta CDR3 regions underwent amplification using RNA transcripts as the source. The HTBI primer set was used in a first-round RT-PCR of the TCR CDR3. MiXCR, run by TCRdb on the multiplex PCR reads, gives a single entry per CDR3 protein. Of 600,000 to 700,000 distinct CDR3 sequences listed, approximately 14% are singletons.

The TCR originated in a woman in her forties with Graves' ophthalmopathy. Material for sequencing was blood. The chain recombines TRBV19 with TRBJ1-5; D is uncertain. The chain's CDR3 is CASSIVGRRNQPQHF. CDR3 nucleotides: TGTGCCAGTAGTATAGTGGGCAGGCGCAATCAGCCCCAGCATTTT.